This is a list of T cell receptor beta chains from one sample in a study of breast tumors, draining lymph nodes, adjacent tissues. From the multiplex PCR reads, TCRdb called clonotypes with MiXCR, one entry per CDR3 protein. This sample has roughly 130,000 distinct CDR3 sequences, with roughly 33% found just once. What was sequenced was axillary lymph node tissue. The receptors were sampled from a female donor with breast cancer. Some clones in this sample may be carry-over from other donors' samples. Each CDR3 is given with its conserved first and last residue. Each record gives: J gene, V gene, D gene, clone size, CDR3 protein, CDR3 DNA. The D gene is left open where the match is weak. Only some rows state a clone size, as once, few, many or a class for expanded clones.

J: TRBJ2-3; V: TRBV2; D: TRBD1; size: many; CDR3: CASSRTGLSTDTQYF; DNA: TGTGCCAGCAGTCGGACAGGCCTTAGCACAGATACGCAGTATTTT
J: TRBJ1-3; V: TRBV14; D: -; size: many; CDR3: CASSQDLGRVGNTIYF; DNA: TGTGCCAGCAGCCAAGATCTTGGCAGGGTAGGAAACACCATATATTTT
J: TRBJ1-5; V: TRBV11-2; D: -; size: many; CDR3: CASSLDLGFNQPQHF; DNA: TGTGCCAGCAGCTTAGATCTGGGCTTTAATCAGCCCCAGCATTTT
J: TRBJ1-2; V: TRBV3-1; D: TRBD1; size: many; CDR3: CASSRDDRGANYGYTF; DNA: TGTGCCAGCAGCCGCGATGACAGGGGGGCTAACTATGGCTACACCTTC
J: TRBJ2-1; V: TRBV11-3; D: TRBD2; size: many; CDR3: CASSAELAGGNNEQFF; DNA: TGTGCCAGCAGCGCCGAACTAGCGGGGGGCAACAATGAGCAGTTCTTC
J: TRBJ2-7; V: TRBV6-5; D: -; size: -; CDR3: CASSPWGPGEQYF; DNA: TGTGCCAGCAGTCCGTGGGGCCCAGGGGAGCAGTACTTC
J: TRBJ2-7; V: TRBV2; D: -; size: many; CDR3: CASSEEVWGEQYF; DNA: TGTGCCAGCAGTGAAGAGGTTTGGGGAGAGCAGTACTTC
J: TRBJ1-2; V: TRBV6-5; D: -; size: many; CDR3: CASSYVRSDPRYGYTF; DNA: TGTGCCAGCAGTTACGTCCGATCGGACCCTAGATATGGCTACACCTTC
J: TRBJ1-1; V: TRBV6-5; D: -; size: few; CDR3: CASSYSEGSSAGTEAFF; DNA: TGTGCCAGCAGTTACTCAGAGGGGAGTTCAGCGGGAACTGAAGCTTTCTTT
J: TRBJ2-6; V: TRBV7-9; D: -; size: -; CDR3: CASSLWGSGADVLTF; DNA: -
J: TRBJ2-1; V: TRBV11-2; D: -; size: once; CDR3: CASSHPGESYNVQFF; DNA: TGTGCCAGCAGCCACCCGGGGGAGTCCTACAATGTGCAGTTCTTC
J: TRBJ1-2; V: TRBV15; D: -; size: -; CDR3: CATSRDLRDYGYTF; DNA: TGTGCCACCAGCAGAGATCTTAGGGACTATGGCTACACCTTC
J: TRBJ1-3; V: TRBV9; D: -; size: many; CDR3: CASSVAAGIAGNTIYF; DNA: TGTGCCAGCAGCGTAGCCGCAGGGATAGCCGGAAACACCATATATTTT
J: TRBJ1-5; V: TRBV10-3; D: -; size: -; CDR3: CANSDSNQPQHF; DNA: TGTGCCAACAGTGACAGCAACCAGCCCCAGCATTTT
J: TRBJ1-5; V: TRBV19; D: TRBD1; size: many; CDR3: CASSPDRDHQPQHF; DNA: TGTGCCAGTAGCCCTGACAGGGACCATCAGCCCCAGCATTTT
J: TRBJ1-6; V: TRBV10-2; D: -; size: -; CDR3: CANRVAQSSYNSPLHF; DNA: TGCGCCAACAGGGTTGCCCAGAGCTCCTATAATTCACCCCTCCACTTT
J: TRBJ1-1; V: TRBV27; D: -; size: -; CDR3: CASRRQNTEAFF; DNA: TGTGCCAGCAGACGACAGAACACTGAAGCTTTCTTT
J: TRBJ1-1; V: TRBV2; D: -; size: few; CDR3: CASRGRENTEAFF; DNA: TGTGCCAGCAGGGGACGGGAGAACACTGAAGCTTTCTTT
J: TRBJ1-1; V: TRBV3-1; D: -; size: -; CDR3: CASSLYGSGAEAFF; DNA: TGTGCCAGCAGCCTTTACGGAAGTGGTGCTGAAGCTTTCTTT
J: TRBJ1-4; V: TRBV29-1; D: -; size: -; CDR3: CSVQKGGRVNEKLVF; DNA: TGCAGCGTACAAAAAGGGGGGAGAGTAAATGAAAAACTGGTTTTT
J: TRBJ2-2; V: TRBV18; D: -; size: many; CDR3: CASSPPTDTNTGELFF; DNA: TGTGCCAGCTCACCCCCCACGGATACGAACACCGGGGAGCTGTTTTTT
J: TRBJ1-1; V: TRBV12-3/TRBV12-4; D: -; size: few; CDR3: CASTLSGLAEAFF; DNA: TGTGCCAGCACCCTCAGTGGGTTGGCTGAAGCTTTCTTT
J: TRBJ2-1; V: TRBV12-3/TRBV12-4; D: -; size: many; CDR3: CASSTRGQNNEQFF; DNA: TGTGCCAGCAGTACCCGGGGGCAGAACAATGAGCAGTTCTTC
J: TRBJ1-3; V: TRBV7-8; D: -; size: many; CDR3: CASSSKGDGRSGNTIYF; DNA: TGTGCCAGCAGCTCGAAGGGTGACGGACGCTCTGGAAACACCATATATTTT
J: TRBJ1-5; V: TRBV4-1; D: -; size: -; CDR3: CASSLRTGVSNQPQHF; DNA: TGCGCCAGCAGCCTACGGACGGGGGTTAGCAATCAGCCCCAGCATTTT
J: TRBJ1-4; V: TRBV7-2; D: -; size: -; CDR3: CASSLDRSLGEKLFF; DNA: TGTGCCAGCAGCTTAGACAGGAGTCTAGGGGAAAAACTGTTTTTT
J: TRBJ2-5; V: TRBV30; D: TRBD1; size: -; CDR3: CAWRVGTASNQPQYF; DNA: TGTGCCTGGAGAGTTGGGACAGCTAGCAATCAGCCCCAGTACTTC
J: TRBJ1-6; V: TRBV5-6; D: -; size: -; CDR3: CASSGETGTYNSPLHF; DNA: TGTGCCAGCAGCGGAGAGACAGGCACCTATAATTCACCCCTCCACTTT
J: TRBJ1-1; V: TRBV7-2; D: TRBD1; size: -; CDR3: CASSPGQGMNTEAFF; DNA: TGTGCCAGCTCACCCGGACAGGGGATGAACACTGAAGCTTTCTTT
J: TRBJ1-5; V: TRBV10-2; D: TRBD1; size: many; CDR3: CASSERDRRNQPQHF; DNA: TGCGCCAGCAGTGAAAGGGACAGACGGAATCAGCCCCAGCATTTT
J: TRBJ2-7; V: TRBV9; D: -; size: many; CDR3: CASSAGPPKYEQYF; DNA: TGTGCCAGCAGCGCGGGACCCCCCAAATACGAGCAGTACTTC
J: TRBJ1-4; V: TRBV7-9; D: -; size: -; CDR3: CASSPAGVEKLFF; DNA: TGTGCCAGCAGCCCTGCGGGGGTTGAAAAACTGTTTTTT
J: TRBJ1-6; V: TRBV7-9; D: TRBD1; size: once; CDR3: CASSSQTGKNSPPHF; DNA: TGTGCCAGCAGCTCACAGACAGGGAAAAATTCACCCCCCCACTTT
J: TRBJ1-2; V: TRBV28; D: -; size: -; CDR3: CASSLAPNYGYTF; DNA: TGTGCCAGCAGTTTGGCGCCGAACTATGGCTACACCTTC
J: TRBJ1-3; V: TRBV4-1; D: -; size: many; CDR3: CASSQDLRSGNTIYF; DNA: TGCGCCAGCAGCCAAGATCTACGCTCTGGAAACACCATATATTTT
J: TRBJ1-2; V: TRBV19; D: -; size: many; CDR3: CASRDRRYGYTF; DNA: TGTGCCAGTAGGGACAGAAGATATGGCTACACCTTC
J: TRBJ2-1; V: TRBV5-1; D: TRBD2; size: many; CDR3: CASSRRTSGGSSEQFF; DNA: TGCGCCAGCAGCAGAAGGACTAGCGGGGGGAGTTCTGAGCAGTTCTTC
J: TRBJ2-7; V: TRBV6-6; D: -; size: many; CDR3: CASSHSDSRYEQYF; DNA: TGTGCCAGCAGTCACTCAGACAGCCGATACGAGCAGTACTTC
J: TRBJ1-2; V: TRBV28; D: -; size: many; CDR3: CASSLNGPLYGYTF; DNA: TGTGCCAGCAGTTTAAACGGACCACTCTATGGCTACACCTTC
J: TRBJ1-3; V: TRBV5-1; D: -; size: -; CDR3: CASSLVVGRAGERNTIYF; DNA: TGCGCCAGCAGCTTGGTCGTAGGGAGGGCAGGGGAAAGAAACACCATATATTTT
J: TRBJ2-2; V: TRBV3-1; D: -; size: many; CDR3: CASSQERLTRKNTGELFF; DNA: TGTGCCAGCAGCCAAGAAAGACTTACCCGAAAGAACACCGGGGAGCTGTTTTTT
J: TRBJ1-5; V: TRBV10-3; D: -; size: -; CDR3: CAISLLPIGDQPQHF; DNA: TGTGCCATCAGTTTACTTCCGATAGGGGATCAGCCCCAGCATTTT
J: TRBJ2-5; V: TRBV29-1; D: -; size: many; CDR3: CSVPRAPQETQYF; DNA: TGCAGCGTGCCCAGGGCACCCCAAGAGACCCAGTACTTC
J: TRBJ2-3; V: TRBV2; D: TRBD2; size: few; CDR3: CASSEATLAGVSTDTQYF; DNA: TGTGCCAGCAGTGAAGCGACGCTAGCGGGAGTCAGCACAGATACGCAGTATTTT
J: TRBJ2-5; V: TRBV11-3; D: TRBD1; size: few; CDR3: CASSLGDRSQEARYF; DNA: TGTGCCAGCAGCTTAGGGGACAGGAGCCAAGAGGCCCGGTACTTC
J: TRBJ1-1; V: TRBV6-5; D: -; size: few; CDR3: CASSYEGKGTEAFF; DNA: TGTGCCAGCAGTTACGAAGGCAAGGGCACTGAAGCTTTCTTT
J: TRBJ1-5; V: TRBV3-1; D: -; size: -; CDR3: CASSQVPDFSNQPQHF; DNA: TGTGCCAGCAGCCAAGTCCCAGACTTCAGCAATCAGCCCCAGCATTTT
J: TRBJ2-6; V: TRBV7-2; D: TRBD2; size: many; CDR3: CASRAGGSGANVLTF; DNA: TGTGCCAGCAGGGCGGGGGGTTCCGGGGCCAACGTCTTGACTTTC
J: TRBJ1-2; V: TRBV11-2; D: -; size: -; CDR3: CASSLEGGRKRGYTF; DNA: TGTGCCAGCAGCTTAGAAGGGGGACGTAAGCGCGGCTACACCTTC
J: TRBJ1-5; V: TRBV2; D: -; size: many; CDR3: CASSEMGVGNQPQHF; DNA: TGTGCCAGCAGTGAAATGGGGGTCGGCAATCAGCCCCAGCATTTT